These 22 T cell receptor beta chains originate from one sample sequenced in a study of cytomegalovirus exposure and HLA in healthy donors (dated by TCRdb to about 2017). The library was built by means of the immunoSEQ multiplex PCR assay. Imported from immuneACCESS, the table was reduced by TCRdb to in-frame sequences with V and J called. These copies leave out some clones; in studies compared against another copy, an unresolved V gene accounts for under half, and the cause of the remainder is not known. In this sample the table shows a few hundred thousand clones, roughly 88% of which occur a single time. The ten largest clones capture about 0.85% of the sample. Sequenced input: PBMCs. Receptors originate from a woman between 18 and 29 years old in good health and CMV-seronegative.

The V gene is TRBV15, the J gene TRBJ2-7; possibly TRBD2 for D (6 bases). CDR3 length: 15 amino acids. CDR1 and CDR2 from the germline V gene are LNHNV and YYDKDF (reference sequence). V was cut by 0 bases and J by 7 bases, with 16 bases left in between. For the CDR3, the DNA is TGTGCCACCAGCAGAGAGGGGGAAGCCGCGGGGGAGCAGTACTTC. This encodes CATSREGEAAGEQYF.

This clone was counted a few times. This chain uses TRBV5-4 with TRBJ2-3, with D maybe TRBD1 (8 bases). V lost 3 bases and J 7 bases, leaving 15 bases between the germline ends. The germline gives CDR1 SGHNT, CDR2 YYREEE (reference sequence). CDR3 length: 14 residues. The CDR3 sequence: CASSSTQGGNTQYF. The DNA of the CDR3 is TGTGCCAGCAGCTCGACACAGGGGGGGAATACGCAGTATTTT.

V usage is TRBV28 and J usage is TRBJ1-2; D may be TRBD1 (6 bases). The V end was cut by 5 bases, the J end by 4 bases, with 20 bases between. In germline, CDR1 is MDHEN, CDR2 SYDVKM. The CDR3 contains 16 residues. The CDR3 DNA sequence: TGTGCCAGCAGTCCCACCAGGGGCGGGTGGGGCTATGGCTACACCTTC. It specifies CASSPTRGGWGYGYTF.

V and J are TRBV15 and TRBJ2-3; a weak D match, TRBD1 (5 bases). V was shortened by 0 bases and J by 11 bases, with 18 bases between the two germline ends. The V gene's germline CDR1 is LNHNV and CDR2 YYDKDF (reference sequence). The CDR3 has 15 residues. The CDR3 bases are TGTGCCACCAGCAGAGATTCCGGTCAACAGGCTAGGCAGTATTTT. Its protein is CATSRDSGQQARQYF.

CDR3: CASSQYQQGASGYTF. In DNA form, the CDR3 reads TGCGCCAGCAGCCAATACCAACAGGGGGCAAGTGGCTACACCTTC. The chain has TRBV4-1 and TRBJ1-2; TRBD1 matches 9 bases. This CDR3 spans 15 amino acids. Trimming took 2 bases from V and 7 from J; bases not matched to a gene: 8. Germline-derived CDR1 and CDR2 are MGHRA and YSYEKL.

This clone was picked up one time. CDR3 amino acids: CASPPPGLAGEGTYEQYF. CDR3 nucleotide sequence: TGTGCCAGCCCTCCCCCGGGACTAGCGGGAGAAGGGACCTACGAGCAGTACTTC. V and J are TRBV28 and TRBJ2-7; 14 bases line up with TRBD2. The CDR3 extends over 18 amino acids. Germline lookup yields CDR1 MDHEN and CDR2 SYDVKM. The V and J ends lost 8 bases and 2 bases, in that order; junction bases with no gene match: 14.

The rearrangement links TRBV25-1 to TRBJ2-1, with 14 positions matching TRBD2. The V and J ends lost 4 bases and 9 bases, in that order; junction bases with no gene match: 5. Germline assignment: CDR1 MGHDK and CDR2 SYGVNS. CDR3 length equals 15 residues. The CDR3 reads CASSGGLAGVGEQFF. CDR3 nucleotides: TGTGCCAGCAGTGGGGGACTAGCGGGAGTTGGTGAGCAGTTCTTC.

In this sample, this clone turned up once. The same CDR3 can be traced to other DNA sequences in this sample. Here the CDR3 DNA reads TGTGCCAGCAGTTACCTAGGGGGGAACACTGAAGCTTTCTTT. Translated: CASSYLGGNTEAFF. The chain uses TRBV6-5 and TRBJ1-1, with D possibly TRBD1 on 6 matching bases. The CDR3 has 14 residues. CDR1 and CDR2 (germline): MNHEY, SVGAGI. V dropped 2 bases and J dropped 1 base, with 8 bases sitting between them.

This chain connects TRBV2 to TRBJ1-1; TRBD1 might be the D (5 bases). This CDR3 has 14 amino acids. Per the germline V gene, CDR1 is SNHLY and CDR2 is FYNNEI. V was trimmed by 7 bases and J by 2 bases, leaving 14 bases between them. CDR3 sequence reads: CASNRIGGNTEAFF. Here the CDR3 DNA reads TGTGCCAGCAACCGAATCGGGGGTAACACTGAAGCTTTCTTT.

This chain connects TRBV15 to TRBJ2-7; TRBD1 agrees at 7 bases. The CDR3 is 17 residues long. With 0 bases clipped from V and 3 bases from J, the junction kept 11 bases outside the gene matches. The germline CDR1 and CDR2 sequences are LNHNV and YYDKDF (reference sequence). As DNA, the CDR3 is TGTGCCACCAGCAGAGAGGCCGTGACAGGGAGCTTCTACGAGCAGTACTTC. Translation: CATSREAVTGSFYEQYF. Full variable domain (missing parts from reference TRBV15 and TRBJ2-7): DAMVIQNPRYQVTQFGKPVTLSCSQTLNHNVMYWYQQKSSQAPKLLFHYYDKDFNNEADTPDNFQSRRPNTSFCFLDIRSPGLGDTAMYLCATSREAVTGSFYEQYFGPGTRLTVT.

The count of this clone is one. This chain connects TRBV6-1 to TRBJ2-7, with a possible D match to TRBD1 (5 bases). With 4 bases removed from V and 4 bases from J, the gap between germline ends came to 11 bases. CDR3 length: 13 residues. Germline lookup yields CDR1 MNHNS and CDR2 SASEGT. CDR3 loop: CASSGTPDYEQYF. As DNA, the CDR3 is TGTGCCAGCAGTGGGACACCCGATTACGAGCAGTACTTC.

V and J are TRBV9 and TRBJ2-1; D gene uncertain. In germline, CDR1 is SGDLS, CDR2 YYNGEE. V lost 7 bases and J lost 8, with 16 bases in between. The CDR3 is made up of 13 amino acids. The CDR3 DNA is TGTGCCAGCGGCCTCGCCGATACCGATGAGCAGTTCTTC. Protein sequence: CASGLADTDEQFF.

There are many counts of this clone. The V and J genes are TRBV27 and TRBJ2-5, with 11 bases identical to TRBD2. CDR3 length: 16 amino acids. The germline gives CDR1 MNHEY, CDR2 SMNVEV (reference sequence). V was clipped by 5 bases and J by 8 bases; unmatched bases: 13. The CDR3 DNA follows: TGTGCCAGCAGTCGAAACGCCGGGACTAGCGGAGAAACCCAGTACTTC. This encodes CASSRNAGTSGETQYF.

Remarks on this clone: Other DNA sequences in this specimen translate into the identical CDR3. V is TRBV7-8 and J is TRBJ2-7; 8 nucleotides agree with TRBD1. The junction had 1 base not matched to a gene; V was cut back by 1 base and J by 2 bases. In germline, CDR1 is SGHVS, CDR2 FQNEAQ. The length of the CDR3 is 14 residues. The CDR3 DNA reads TGTGCCAGCAGCTTAGGGGGACAGGCCTACGAGCAGTACTTC. This sequence encodes CASSLGGQAYEQYF.

The rearrangement uses TRBV2 and TRBJ1-5, with D unresolved. This CDR3 contains 14 residues. The ends were cut back, 6 bases at V and 2 bases at J, with 11 bases in the middle. Per germline, CDR1 SNHLY and CDR2 FYNNEI. CDR3 DNA sequence: TGTGCCAGCAGCGAATCGGTAGGCAATCAGCCCCAGCATTTT. Its protein is CASSESVGNQPQHF.

This rearrangement joins TRBV28 to TRBJ2-5; TRBD1 matches 8 bases. Losses at the gene ends were 4 bases for V and 4 bases for J; bases not matched to a gene: 8. Germline V gene lookup returns CDR1 MDHEN and CDR2 SYDVKM. CDR3 size: 15 residues. CDR3 coding DNA: TGTGCCAGCAGTTACCTGGACAGGGATGGAGAGACCCAGTACTTC. This sequence encodes CASSYLDRDGETQYF. The full variable domain, with the rest looked up from reference TRBV28 and TRBJ2-5, is DVKVTQSSRYLVKRTGEKVFLECVQDMDHENMFWYRQDPGLGLRLIYFSYDVKMKEKGDIPEGYSVSREKKERFSLILESASTNQTSMYLCASSYLDRDGETQYFGPGTRLLVL.

This clone came up once. J is TRBJ2-1 and V is TRBV9, with 7 bases matching TRBD2. This CDR3 has 14 residues. The V and J ends lost 4 bases and 7 bases, in that order; junction bases with no gene match: 8. Germline CDR1 and CDR2: SGDLS and YYNGEE. For the CDR3, the DNA is TGTGCCAGCAGCCCTGGCGGGAGCTTGAATGAGCAGTTCTTC. This codes for CASSPGGSLNEQFF.

The rearrangement links TRBV5-1 to TRBJ2-1; D gene uncertain. CDR3 size: 13 residues. Germline-derived CDR1 and CDR2 are SGHRS and YFSETQ. With 0 bases removed from V and 10 bases from J, the gap between germline ends came to 11 bases. CDR3 sequence: CASSLAERQEQFF. The CDR3 region has the DNA TGCGCCAGCAGCTTGGCCGAGAGGCAGGAGCAGTTCTTC. Drawing the rest from reference TRBV5-1 and TRBJ2-1, the complete variable domain is KAGVTQTPRYLIKTRGQQVTLSCSPISGHRSVSWYQQTPGQGLQFLFEYFSETQRNKGNFPGRFSGRQFSNSRSEMNVSTLELGDSALYLCASSLAERQEQFFGPGTRLTVL.

The chain is built from TRBV7-8 and TRBJ2-1; TRBD2 might be the D (5 bases). The CDR3 covers 14 residues. V was cut by 1 base and J by 9 bases, with 13 bases left in between. Germline values: CDR1 SGHVS, CDR2 FQNEAQ. The CDR3 loop reads CASSLGQRPGEQFF. The CDR3 nucleotides are TGTGCCAGCAGCTTAGGGCAGCGGCCGGGTGAGCAGTTCTTC.

This clone was detected only once. J is TRBJ2-7 and V is TRBV14; a weak D match, TRBD1 (7 bases). The CDR3 has 14 residues. Deletions cut 4 bases from V and 3 bases from J, with 13 bases between. The germline V gene has CDR1 SGHDN and CDR2 FVKESK. The CDR3 bases are TGTGCCAGCAGCCCGAACAGGGGAGGCTACGAGCAGTACTTC. This translates into CASSPNRGGYEQYF.

This chain connects TRBV27 to TRBJ2-7; weak D call: TRBD1 (6 bases). In germline, CDR1 is MNHEY, CDR2 SMNVEV (reference sequence). Trimming took 2 bases from V and 1 from J, leaving 12 bases between them. The CDR3 consists of 15 residues. The CDR3 is CASSLAGDPSYEQYF. The CDR3, as DNA: TGTGCCAGCAGTTTAGCAGGGGACCCTTCCTACGAGCAGTACTTC.

The CDR3 DNA is TGCGCCAGCAGCCGTCCCGGGACAGGGGGGGAAAGCTCCTACGAGCAGTACTTC. It is translated as CASSRPGTGGESSYEQYF. The chain is built from TRBV5-1 and TRBJ2-7, with 11 bases aligning to TRBD1. V shed 4 bases and J 0 bases; nucleotides not matched to a gene: 12. This CDR3 is 18 amino acids long. CDR1 SGHRS and CDR2 YFSETQ come from the germline V gene.